The present entry profiles one T cell receptor beta chain with its context. The length of the CDR3 is 17 residues. Germline lookup yields CDR1 KGHSH and CDR2 LQKENI. Trimming took off 0 bases at V and 8 bases at J, with 19 bases between the two ends. This record belongs to a study of blood T cell repertoires in COVID-19. Study-wide background: Specimens from acute and convalescent COVID-19 originated in the United States, Italy and Spain.

Data came from immunoSEQ multiplex PCR; TCRdb stores just in-frame clones and leaves some out. The sample shows approximately 200,000 clones, roughly four fifths of them seen only once. Participants spanned ages roughly 18 to 90 years and resided in 24 US areas. This receptor was taken from a man in his forties or fifties who had recovered from COVID-19. Sequences were obtained from PBMCs or T cells enriched from blood (not recorded which). The V gene is TRBV18, the J gene TRBJ2-2; no clear D. The CDR3 coding sequence is TGTGCCAGCTCACCACCCAACATCCGCCGTAACATAGGGGAGCTGTTTTTT. It encodes CASSPPNIRRNIGELFF.